Sequencing of this T cell receptor (beta chain) was carried out in a study of PD-L1 blockade in urothelial cancer. The wider study: Blood underwent analysis 3 weeks (second dose) and 6 weeks after treatment began. Blood-derived samples held a median around 140,000 T cells.

Time point noted: peripheral blood 6 weeks after treatment start. Every patient provided from 1 to 8 samples, collected pretreatment and on-treatment. Germline CDR1 reads KGHSH; CDR2 reads LQKENI. This CDR3 spans 17 amino acids. Trimming stripped 3 bases from V and 0 bases from J, with 15 bases between. Synthetically made TCR analog templates were put into each PCR as spikes. TCRdb's table, derived via immunoSEQ multiplex PCR, lists solely in-frame clones and lacks some. Altogether about 120,000 clones are present, about 82% being singletons, with the ten largest covering approximately 2.4%. This chain links TRBV18 with TRBJ1-3, with D possibly TRBD1 on 6 matching bases. Specimen: PBMCs, collected around atezolizumab (anti-PD-L1) treatment. The TCR sequence derives from a man aged 50 or older with urothelial cancer. CDR3 in DNA: TGTGCCAGCTCACCCACCGGACAGTTCCACTCTGGAAACACCATATATTTT. As protein: CASSPTGQFHSGNTIYF.